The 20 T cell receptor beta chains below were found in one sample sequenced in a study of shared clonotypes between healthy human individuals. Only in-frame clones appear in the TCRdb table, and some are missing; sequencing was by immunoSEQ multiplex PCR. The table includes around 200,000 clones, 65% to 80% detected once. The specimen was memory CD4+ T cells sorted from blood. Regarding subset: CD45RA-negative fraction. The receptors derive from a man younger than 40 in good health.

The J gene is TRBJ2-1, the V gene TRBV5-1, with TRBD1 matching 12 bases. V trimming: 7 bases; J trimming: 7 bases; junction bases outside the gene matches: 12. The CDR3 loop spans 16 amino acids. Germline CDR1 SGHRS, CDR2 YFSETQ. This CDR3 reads CASAGRPGQGANEQFF. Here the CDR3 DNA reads TGCGCCAGCGCCGGTAGACCGGGACAGGGGGCTAATGAGCAGTTCTTC. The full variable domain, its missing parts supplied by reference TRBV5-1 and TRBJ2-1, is KAGVTQTPRYLIKTRGQQVTLSCSPISGHRSVSWYQQTPGQGLQFLFEYFSETQRNKGNFPGRFSGRQFSNSRSEMNVSTLELGDSALYLCASAGRPGQGANEQFFGPGTRLTVL.

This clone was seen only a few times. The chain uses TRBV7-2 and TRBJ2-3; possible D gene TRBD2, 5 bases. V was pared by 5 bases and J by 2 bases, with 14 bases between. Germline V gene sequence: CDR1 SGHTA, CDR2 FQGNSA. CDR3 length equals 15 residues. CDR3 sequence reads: CASSPETTNTDTQYF. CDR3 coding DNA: TGTGCCAGCAGCCCGGAGACTACAAACACAGATACGCAGTATTTT.

CDR3 in amino acids: CASSKGTREVGHEQYF. The DNA of the CDR3 is TGTGCCAGCAGCAAAGGGACGAGAGAGGTGGGCCACGAGCAGTACTTC. The chain joins TRBV21-1 to TRBJ2-7. TRBV21-1 is classified as a pseudogene. The CDR3 consists of 16 residues.

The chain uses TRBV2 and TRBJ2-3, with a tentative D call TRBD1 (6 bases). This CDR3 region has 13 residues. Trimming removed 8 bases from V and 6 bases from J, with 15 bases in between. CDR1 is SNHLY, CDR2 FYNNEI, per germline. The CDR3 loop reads CASFLDRPDTQYF. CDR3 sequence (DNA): TGTGCCAGCTTTCTCGACAGGCCGGATACGCAGTATTTT. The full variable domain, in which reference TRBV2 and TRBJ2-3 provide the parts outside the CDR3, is EPEVTQTPSHQVTQMGQEVILRCVPISNHLYFYWYRQILGQKVEFLVSFYNNEISEKSEIFDDQFSVERPDGSNFTLKIRSTKLEDSAMYFCASFLDRPDTQYFGPGTRLTVL.

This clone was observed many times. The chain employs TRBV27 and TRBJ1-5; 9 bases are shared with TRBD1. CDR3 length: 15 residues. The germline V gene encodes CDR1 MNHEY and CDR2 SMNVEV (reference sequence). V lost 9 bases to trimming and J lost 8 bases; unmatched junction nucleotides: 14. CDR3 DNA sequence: TGTGCCAGTAACCTACAGGGGGCGCGTGAGAAGCCCCAGCATTTT. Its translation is CASNLQGAREKPQHF.

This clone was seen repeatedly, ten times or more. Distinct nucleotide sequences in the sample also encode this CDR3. DNA of the CDR3: TGCGCCAGCAGTGAACCAGGACAGGGGAAGTTCTTC. This gives the protein CASSEPGQGKFF. The V call is TRBV10-1, the J call TRBJ2-1, with 9 bases that match TRBD1. CDR1 and CDR2 (germline): WNHNN, SYGVQD (reference sequence). The CDR3 covers 12 residues. J gave up 14 bases and V 3 bases, and 5 bases lay outside the gene matches.

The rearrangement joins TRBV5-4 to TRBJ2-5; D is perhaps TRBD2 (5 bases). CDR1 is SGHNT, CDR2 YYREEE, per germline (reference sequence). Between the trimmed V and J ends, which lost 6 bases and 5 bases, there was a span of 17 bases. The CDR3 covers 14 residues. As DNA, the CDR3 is TGTGCCAGCACCGACCGGGGAGTCCTGGAGACCCAGTACTTC. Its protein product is CASTDRGVLETQYF.

CDR3 bases: TGCGCCAGCAGCTTTTCGGGAGACTTAGATGAGCAGTTCTTC. Amino acid sequence: CASSFSGDLDEQFF. This chain joins TRBV5-1 and TRBJ2-1; tentatively, D is TRBD2 (6 bases). CDR1 SGHRS and CDR2 YFSETQ come from the germline V gene. This CDR3 comprises 14 residues. V was trimmed by 2 bases and J by 8 bases, leaving 14 bases between them.

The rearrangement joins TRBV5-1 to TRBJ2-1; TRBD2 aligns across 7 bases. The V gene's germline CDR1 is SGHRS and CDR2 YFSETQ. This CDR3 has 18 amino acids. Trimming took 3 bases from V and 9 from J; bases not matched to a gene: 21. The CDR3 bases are TGCGCCAGCAGCTGGGGGAGGGGTCGCGGGGGTTTCACTGGTGAGCAGTTCTTC. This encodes CASSWGRGRGGFTGEQFF.

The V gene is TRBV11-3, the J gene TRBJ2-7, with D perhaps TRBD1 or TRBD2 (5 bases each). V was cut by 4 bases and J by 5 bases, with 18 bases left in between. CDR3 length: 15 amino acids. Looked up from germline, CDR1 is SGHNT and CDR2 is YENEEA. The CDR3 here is CASSSTGRPEDEQYF. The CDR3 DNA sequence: TGTGCCAGCAGCTCCACGGGACGGCCCGAGGACGAGCAGTACTTC.

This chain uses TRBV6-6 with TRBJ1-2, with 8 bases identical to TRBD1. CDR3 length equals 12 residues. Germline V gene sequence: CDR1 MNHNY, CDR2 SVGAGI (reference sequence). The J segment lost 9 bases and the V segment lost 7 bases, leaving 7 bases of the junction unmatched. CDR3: CASTPDRVSYTF. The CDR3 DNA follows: TGTGCCAGCACCCCGGACAGGGTTAGCTACACCTTC.

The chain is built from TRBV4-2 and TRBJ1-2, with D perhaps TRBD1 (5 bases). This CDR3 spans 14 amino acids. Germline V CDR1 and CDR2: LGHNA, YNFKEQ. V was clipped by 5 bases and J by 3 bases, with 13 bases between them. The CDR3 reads CASSSGDGDYGYTF. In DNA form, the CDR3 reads TGTGCCAGCAGCTCCGGGGACGGGGACTATGGCTACACCTTC.

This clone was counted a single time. The CDR3 here is CASSKGLASYNEQFF. Here the CDR3 DNA reads TGTGCCAGCAGTAAGGGACTAGCATCTTACAATGAGCAGTTCTTC. The chain is built from TRBV27 and TRBJ2-1; TRBD2 aligns across 9 bases. Germline V lookup: CDR1 MNHEY, CDR2 SMNVEV (reference sequence). The CDR3 covers 15 residues. J gave up 4 bases and V 5 bases, and 6 bases lay outside the gene matches.

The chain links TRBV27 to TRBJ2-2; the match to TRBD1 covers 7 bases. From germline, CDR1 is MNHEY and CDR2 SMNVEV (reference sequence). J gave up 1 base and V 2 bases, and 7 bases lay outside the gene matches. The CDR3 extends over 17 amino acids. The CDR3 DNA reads TGTGCCAGCAGTTTAGAGGCCAGGACAGGGAACACCGGGGAGCTGTTTTTT. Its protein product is CASSLEARTGNTGELFF.

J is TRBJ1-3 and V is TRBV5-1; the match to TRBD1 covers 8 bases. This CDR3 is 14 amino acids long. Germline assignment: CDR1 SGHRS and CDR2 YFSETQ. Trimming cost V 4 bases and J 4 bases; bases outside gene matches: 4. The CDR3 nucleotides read TGCGCCAGCAGCCTCGACAGGGGAGGAAACACCATATATTTT. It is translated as CASSLDRGGNTIYF.

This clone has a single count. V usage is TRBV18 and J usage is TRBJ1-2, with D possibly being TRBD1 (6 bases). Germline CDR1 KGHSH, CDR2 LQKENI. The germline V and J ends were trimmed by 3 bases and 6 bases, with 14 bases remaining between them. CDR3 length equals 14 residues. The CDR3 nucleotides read TGTGCCAGCTCACCGTACAGGGAGGAAGATGGCTACACCTTC. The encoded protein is CASSPYREEDGYTF.

Written as DNA, the CDR3 is TGTGCCAGCAGCCCCGGGACTAGTTCCGAGCAGTACTTC. Its protein is CASSPGTSSEQYF. J is TRBJ2-7 and V is TRBV7-9, with TRBD2 matching 8 bases. The CDR3 length is 13 residues. V dropped 5 bases and J dropped 6; count of bases not matched to a gene: 6. Germline V gives CDR1 SEHNR, CDR2 FQNEAQ (reference sequence).

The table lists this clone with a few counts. As DNA, the CDR3 is TGTGCCAGCAGCTTAATCATGAATGAGCAGTTCTTC. It is translated as CASSLIMNEQFF. The chain joins TRBV7-2 to TRBJ2-1; D gene uncertain. The CDR3 spans 12 residues. V was pared by 2 bases and J by 7 bases, with 6 bases between. The germline CDR1 and CDR2 sequences are SGHTA and FQGNSA.

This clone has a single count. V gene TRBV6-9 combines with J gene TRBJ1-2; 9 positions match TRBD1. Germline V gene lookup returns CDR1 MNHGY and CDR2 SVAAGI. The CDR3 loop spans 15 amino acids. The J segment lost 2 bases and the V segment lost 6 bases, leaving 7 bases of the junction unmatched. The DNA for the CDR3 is TGTGCCAGCAGGGACAGGGGAATAGAGAACTATGGCTACACCTTC. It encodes CASRDRGIENYGYTF.

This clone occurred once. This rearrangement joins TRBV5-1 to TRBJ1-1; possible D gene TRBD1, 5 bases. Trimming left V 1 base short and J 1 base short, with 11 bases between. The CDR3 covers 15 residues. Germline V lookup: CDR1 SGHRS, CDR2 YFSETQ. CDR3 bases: TGCGCCAGCAGCTTGACGGGGCGGGAGAACACTGAAGCTTTCTTT. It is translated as CASSLTGRENTEAFF.